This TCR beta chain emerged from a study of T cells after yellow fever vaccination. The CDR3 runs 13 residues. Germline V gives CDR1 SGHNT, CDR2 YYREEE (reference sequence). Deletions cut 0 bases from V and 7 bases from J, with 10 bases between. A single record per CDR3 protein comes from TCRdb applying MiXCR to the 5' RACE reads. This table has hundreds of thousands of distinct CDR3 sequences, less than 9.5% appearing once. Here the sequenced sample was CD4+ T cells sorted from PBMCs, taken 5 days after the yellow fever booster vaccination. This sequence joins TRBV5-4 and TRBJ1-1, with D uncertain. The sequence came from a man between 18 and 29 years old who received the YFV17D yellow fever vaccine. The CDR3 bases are TGTGCCAGCAGCTTGGGGGTAAATGGTGAAGCTTTCTTT. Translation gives CASSLGVNGEAFF.